This T cell receptor (beta chain) was obtained from a study of blood T cell repertoires in COVID-19. In the study overall: PBMCs, B-cell-depleted T cells, or T cells provided the cDNA or gDNA that made up the material.

As originally analysed: Nucleated cell number was recorded as an estimate derived from reference gene primer amplification. Here immunoSEQ multiplex PCR was the method, and the copy in TCRdb shows in-frame clones only, minus some. V, J and clone size derive from that table, while D and trimming were established from the DNA sequence. The sample includes about 200,000 clones, approximately 85% of them seen just once. This clone was found once. The CDR3 covers 11 residues. V was cut by 5 bases and J by 6 bases, with 4 bases left in between. Germline loops: CDR1 MNHEY, CDR2 SVGEGT. Sequenced sample: peripheral blood. V usage is TRBV6-2 or TRBV6-3 and J usage is TRBJ2-2, with D hard to call. The receptor comes from a woman between 70 and 85 years old with COVID-19, enrolled during active disease. Written as DNA, the CDR3 is TGTGCCAGCAGTCTACCCGGGGAGCTGTTTTTT. Residues: CASSLPGELFF.